The source of this T cell receptor (beta chain) is a study of blood T cell repertoires in COVID-19. The CDR3 is 15 amino acids. The V gene end was trimmed by 0 bases and the J gene end by 5 bases; junction bases not matched to a gene: 2. Germline V CDR1 and CDR2: SGDLS, YYNGEE. TCRdb's table, derived via immunoSEQ multiplex PCR, lists solely in-frame clones and lacks some. This table has over 100,000 clones, 65% to 90% appearing once. The receptor comes from a man aged 80 or over with acute or convalescent COVID-19. Input material: peripheral blood. The chain employs TRBV9 and TRBJ2-5; 12 bases line up with TRBD2. This CDR3 reads CASSVATSGRETQYF. In DNA form, the CDR3 reads TGTGCCAGCAGCGTAGCTACTAGCGGGAGGGAGACCCAGTACTTC.